The rows below give T cell receptor beta chains drawn from one sample of a study of cytomegalovirus exposure and HLA in healthy donors. Assay used: immunoSEQ multiplex PCR; TCRdb lists only in-frame clones, some missing. The sample records about 59,000 clones, about four fifths being singletons. Sequenced material: PBMCs. These receptors all come from a woman in her thirties or forties in good health and CMV-seronegative. The CDR3 runs from the conserved cysteine through the conserved F or W.

V: TRBV7-8; CDR3: CASSLVLASSYEQYF
V: TRBV7-3; CDR3: CASSLLGAAGNTIYF
V: TRBV28; CDR3: CASTGMEQPQHF
V: TRBV13; CDR3: CASSLTAYTEAFF
V: TRBV5-1; CDR3: CASSSGGHNEKLFF
V: TRBV5-4; CDR3: CASSLETGAGNEQFF
V: TRBV27; CDR3: CASSLSWGRTPYGYTF
V: TRBV27; CDR3: CASSLNSLLYNEQFF
V: TRBV19; CDR3: CASSIGRNTEAFF
V: TRBV18; CDR3: CASSLPSGGVNEQFF
V: TRBV7-6; CDR3: CASAARGDRGKQYF
V: TRBV19; CDR3: CASRRQGLDTEAFF
V: TRBV7-9; CDR3: CASSLQAESYNEQFF
V: TRBV5-1; CDR3: CASSLGAGTYNEQFF
V: TRBV6-5; CDR3: CASRPGGRETGELFF
V: TRBV19; CDR3: CASSIDGTVRNQPQHF
V: TRBV5-4; CDR3: CASSFDRGASEKLFF
V: TRBV15; CDR3: CATSRDTGFDGYTF
V: TRBV5-5; CDR3: CASSLRLADYNEQFF
V: TRBV6-6; CDR3: CASSYPGQGLSYEQYF
V: TRBV7-8; CDR3: CASSPRDRGRGNAGELFF
V: TRBV25-1; CDR3: CASSESLGNTGELFF
V: TRBV10-3; CDR3: CAISESTLSVDRGHYGYTF
V: TRBV29-1; CDR3: CSVEGLRAGAGEQYF
V: TRBV7-9; CDR3: CASSLGTSGPNYEQYF
V: TRBV5-1; CDR3: CASSLALEPYEQYF
V: TRBV7-2; CDR3: CASSLGARGTIQETQYF
V: TRBV29-1; CDR3: CSVAGLGLFNEQFF
V: TRBV7-9; CDR3: CASSILRQGGTGELFF
V: TRBV18; CDR3: CASSTGHYQETQYF
V: TRBV5-4; CDR3: CASSLGKGRPTEAFF
V: TRBV27; CDR3: CASRQPIGMNTEAFF
V: TRBV28; CDR3: CASTPPGQGLGEQYF
V: TRBV7-9; CDR3: CASSRTSSYEQYF
V: TRBV7-3; CDR3: CASSLNPPGQNTEAFF
V: TRBV18; CDR3: CASSPPSTATGELFF
V: TRBV28; CDR3: CASSFYRVGYTF
V: TRBV28; CDR3: CASSLYALADEQYF
V: TRBV5-1; CDR3: CASSLGLAGVETQYF
V: TRBV4-2; CDR3: CASSQDRSGTYNEQFF
V: TRBV28; CDR3: CASSLLRGQPQHF
V: TRBV18; CDR3: CASSPPLETQYF
V: TRBV6-8; CDR3: CASIPQGQSNQPQHF
V: TRBV13; CDR3: CASSFTNSDEQYF
V: TRBV27; CDR3: CASSFRLREASYEQYF
V: TRBV2; CDR3: CASSDRNTQYF